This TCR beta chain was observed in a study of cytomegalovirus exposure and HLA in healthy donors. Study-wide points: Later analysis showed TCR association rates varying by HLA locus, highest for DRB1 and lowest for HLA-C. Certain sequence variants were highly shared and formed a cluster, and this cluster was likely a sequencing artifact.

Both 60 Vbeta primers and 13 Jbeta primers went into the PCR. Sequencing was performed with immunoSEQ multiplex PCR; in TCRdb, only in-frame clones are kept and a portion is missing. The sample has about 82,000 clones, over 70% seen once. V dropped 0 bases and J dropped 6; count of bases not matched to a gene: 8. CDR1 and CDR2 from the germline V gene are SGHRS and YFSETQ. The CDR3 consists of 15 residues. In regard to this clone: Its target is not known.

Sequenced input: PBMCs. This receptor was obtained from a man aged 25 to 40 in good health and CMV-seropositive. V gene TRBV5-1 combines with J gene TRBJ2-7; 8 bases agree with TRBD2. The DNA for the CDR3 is TGCGCCAGCAGCTTGGTGGGTAGCGGGAACGGCGAGCAGTACTTC. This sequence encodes CASSLVGSGNGEQYF.